This passage covers 3 T cell receptor beta chains from one sample sequenced in a study of pediatric ulcerative colitis. Only in-frame clones appear in the TCRdb table, and some are missing; sequencing was by immunoSEQ multiplex PCR. The table includes roughly 64,000 clones, roughly nine tenths detected once. What was sequenced was blood. The receptors come from a boy under 18 with severe ulcerative colitis.

The chain combines TRBV19 with TRBJ1-2, with D perhaps matching TRBD1 (5 bases). V was clipped by 7 bases and J by 1 base, with 10 bases between them. The CDR3 totals 13 residues. Germline CDR1 and CDR2: LNHDA and SQIVND (reference sequence). CDR3 bases: TGTGCCAGTACAACGGGGGGTAACTATGGCTACACCTTC. Translated, it gives CASTTGGNYGYTF.

This clone was counted a few times. V gene TRBV7-9 combines with J gene TRBJ1-4; D possibly corresponds to TRBD1 (6 bases). This CDR3 contains 13 residues. Germline CDR1 is SEHNR and CDR2 is FQNEAQ (reference sequence). V lost 5 bases and J lost 8, with 12 bases in between. Here the CDR3 reads CASSLLTGEKLFF. Here the CDR3 DNA reads TGTGCCAGCAGCCTACTGACAGGAGAAAAACTGTTTTTT.

This clone was recorded once. The J gene is TRBJ2-7, the V gene TRBV30; 8 positions agree with TRBD2. Germline loops: CDR1 GTSNPN, CDR2 SVGIG (reference sequence). The CDR3 has 14 amino acids. Trimming removed 3 bases from V and 6 bases from J; junction bases left unmatched: 10. CDR3 sequence: CAWRRAGALFEQYF. The CDR3 bases are TGTGCCTGGAGACGAGCGGGGGCCCTTTTCGAGCAGTACTTC.